These 27 T cell receptor beta chains originate from one sample sequenced in a study of blood T cell repertoires in COVID-19. Only in-frame clones appear in the TCRdb table, and some are missing; sequencing was by immunoSEQ multiplex PCR. The sample holds around 330,000 clones, roughly 88% seen once. Sequencing was performed on peripheral blood. The origin of the receptors is a woman aged 25 to 39 with COVID-19, enrolled during active disease.

The chain uses TRBV7-9 and TRBJ1-3; a possible D gene is TRBD1 (5 bases). The CDR3 has 17 amino acids. V was cut by 5 bases and J by 0 bases, with 17 bases left in between. Germline V gene data show CDR1 as SEHNR and CDR2 as FQNEAQ (reference sequence). DNA of the CDR3: TGTGCCAGCAGCGCCTCAGGGTTCCACAGCTCTGGAAACACCATATATTTT. Translating gives CASSASGFHSSGNTIYF. The complete variable domain, with remaining parts taken from reference TRBV7-9 and TRBJ1-3, reads DTGVSQNPRHKITKRGQNVTFRCDPISEHNRLYWYRQTLGQGPEFLTYFQNEAQLEKSRLLSDRFSAERPKGSFSTLEIQRTEQGDSAMYLCASSASGFHSSGNTIYFGEGSWLTVV.

The chain carries TRBV3-1 (or the pseudogene TRBV3-2) and TRBJ2-2; no clear D gene. The V gene lost 4 bases and the J gene lost 6 bases, with 6 bases spanning the gap. The CDR3 is 12 amino acids. CDR1 LGHDT and CDR2 YNNKEL come from the germline V gene (reference sequence). The CDR3 reads CASSPEAGELFF. The CDR3 coding sequence is TGTGCCAGCAGCCCCGAGGCCGGGGAGCTGTTTTTT.

This clone was counted only a few times. The J gene is TRBJ1-2, the V gene TRBV15; possibly TRBD1 for D (6 bases). CDR3 length: 15 residues. Germline V gene lookup returns CDR1 LNHNV and CDR2 YYDKDF (reference sequence). Trimming took 0 bases from V and 8 from J, leaving 16 bases between them. The CDR3 DNA is TGTGCCACCAGCAGAGATATTCTGGGGGCGGGCGGCTACACCTTC. Translation: CATSRDILGAGGYTF.

V is TRBV7-2 and J is TRBJ2-1, with D possibly being TRBD1 (6 bases). Germline lookup yields CDR1 SGHTA and CDR2 FQGNSA. Deletions cut 1 base from V and 12 bases from J, with 13 bases between. The CDR3 contains 13 residues. CDR3 protein: CASSLGGHRGQFF. The CDR3 region has the DNA TGTGCCAGCAGCTTAGGGGGGCATCGAGGGCAGTTCTTC.

The rearrangement joins TRBV30 to TRBJ1-3; D gene unclear. Germline V gene data show CDR1 as GTSNPN and CDR2 as SVGIG (reference sequence). Trimming removed 1 base from V and 4 bases from J, with 17 bases in between. The CDR3 is made up of 16 amino acids. CDR3 residues: CAWSGPRGGIGNTIYF. The CDR3 nucleotides read TGTGCCTGGAGTGGACCTCGTGGAGGGATCGGAAACACCATATATTTT.

The chain links TRBV3-1 (or the pseudogene TRBV3-2) to TRBJ2-7; 9 nucleotides align to TRBD1. The CDR3 extends over 14 amino acids. V dropped 0 bases and J dropped 4; count of bases not matched to a gene: 1. Germline CDR1 reads LGHDT; CDR2 reads YNNKEL (reference sequence). CDR3 sequence: CASSQDDRGYEQYF. The CDR3 nucleotides are TGTGCCAGCAGCCAAGATGACAGGGGGTACGAGCAGTACTTC.

In this sample, this clone turned up a few times. This chain connects TRBV4-1 to TRBJ2-7; no clear D. The germline V gene encodes CDR1 MGHRA and CDR2 YSYEKL. The germline V and J ends were trimmed by 4 bases and 2 bases, with 3 bases remaining between them. The CDR3 consists of 11 residues. The chain's CDR3 is CASSPTYEQYF. CDR3 DNA sequence: TGCGCCAGCAGCCCCACCTACGAGCAGTACTTC.

This rearrangement joins TRBV18 to TRBJ2-3, with 7 bases aligning to TRBD1. V lost 5 bases to trimming and J lost 2 bases; unmatched junction nucleotides: 4. The CDR3 sequence is 14 residues long. Germline-derived CDR1 and CDR2 are KGHSH and LQKENI. The CDR3 is CASSNGTVTDTQYF. Here the CDR3 DNA reads TGTGCCAGCTCAAACGGGACAGTCACAGATACGCAGTATTTT.

The chain uses TRBV5-4 and TRBJ2-5; the D is unclear. With 0 bases removed from V and 2 bases from J, the gap between germline ends came to 8 bases. Germline V gives CDR1 SGHNT, CDR2 YYREEE (reference sequence). The CDR3 has 14 amino acids. The CDR3 loop reads CASSLDPAQETQYF. The CDR3 nucleotides read TGTGCCAGCAGCTTGGACCCAGCGCAAGAGACCCAGTACTTC.

The chain uses TRBV19 and TRBJ1-6, with 7 bases aligning to TRBD1. V was pared by 4 bases and J by 7 bases, with 1 base of the junction left unmatched. The CDR3 runs 13 residues. CDR1 and CDR2 (germline): LNHDA, SQIVND (reference sequence). Here the CDR3 reads CASSNRGNSPLHF. The CDR3 nucleotides are TGTGCCAGTAGTAACAGGGGAAATTCACCCCTCCACTTT.

This chain uses TRBV19 with TRBJ1-3; possible D gene TRBD1, 5 bases. Germline loops: CDR1 LNHDA, CDR2 SQIVND (reference sequence). There are 12 residues in the CDR3. V lost 3 bases to trimming and J lost 15 bases, with 15 bases between them. CDR3 coding DNA: TGTGCCAGTAGTATGGGGCGACAGTTCCGATATTTT. Translated, it gives CASSMGRQFRYF.

The chain combines TRBV4-2 with TRBJ1-5, with 7 bases matching TRBD1. The germline CDR1 and CDR2 sequences are LGHNA and YNFKEQ. The CDR3 length is 19 residues. V was clipped by 5 bases and J by 0 bases; unmatched bases: 16. The CDR3 bases are TGTGCCAGCAGCAAGGGGACAGCCCCCAGCCCGGTTAGCAATCAGCCCCAGCATTTT. Its translation is CASSKGTAPSPVSNQPQHF.

This clone has at least ten counts. This rearrangement joins TRBV19 to TRBJ2-1; D might be TRBD1 (6 bases). Looked up from germline, CDR1 is LNHDA and CDR2 is SQIVND (reference sequence). Trimming cost V 8 bases and J 4 bases, with 15 bases left between them. The CDR3 is made up of 14 amino acids. The CDR3: CASRRRQEYNEQFF. The CDR3 DNA is TGTGCCAGTCGCCGCCGACAGGAGTACAATGAGCAGTTCTTC.

The chain recombines TRBV7-9 with TRBJ1-2; D unresolved. The CDR3 has 15 amino acids. Germline V gives CDR1 SEHNR, CDR2 FQNEAQ (reference sequence). The V end was cut by 5 bases, the J end by 0 bases, with 13 bases between. The CDR3 DNA reads as TGTGCCAGCAGCGCAGTTGTTCTGGCTAACTATGGCTACACCTTC. It specifies CASSAVVLANYGYTF. The complete variable domain, with remaining parts taken from reference TRBV7-9 and TRBJ1-2, reads DTGVSQNPRHKITKRGQNVTFRCDPISEHNRLYWYRQTLGQGPEFLTYFQNEAQLEKSRLLSDRFSAERPKGSFSTLEIQRTEQGDSAMYLCASSAVVLANYGYTFGSGTRLTVV.

In its sample, this clone was seen a few times. V is TRBV7-6 and J is TRBJ2-7; possible D gene TRBD2, 6 bases. Trimming cost V 5 bases and J 4 bases, with 18 bases left between them. CDR3 length: 15 residues. Per the germline V gene, CDR1 is SGHVS and CDR2 is FNYEAQ. Here the CDR3 reads CASSHEPGLKYEQYF. The DNA for the CDR3 is TGTGCCAGCAGCCATGAGCCGGGACTTAAATACGAGCAGTACTTC.

The table lists this clone with a few counts. This chain joins TRBV7-2 and TRBJ2-7, with TRBD2 matching 9 bases. The V and J ends lost 5 bases and 4 bases, in that order; junction bases with no gene match: 12. Germline V CDR1 and CDR2: SGHTA, FQGNSA. The CDR3 covers 16 residues. The CDR3 here is CASSLSGGRVPYEQYV. CDR3 in DNA: TGTGCCAGCAGCCTTAGCGGGGGCCGGGTGCCTTACGAGCAGTACGTC.

The rearrangement uses TRBV15 and TRBJ2-1; the D gene is possibly TRBD2 (6 bases). This CDR3 is 14 amino acids long. The germline V gene encodes CDR1 LNHNV and CDR2 YYDKDF (reference sequence). V gave up 0 bases and J gave up 4 bases, with 7 bases separating them. The CDR3 bases are TGTGCCACCAGCAGAGATCGGGGGTACAATGAGCAGTTCTTC. It yields the protein CATSRDRGYNEQFF. The variable domain in full, completed from reference TRBV15 and TRBJ2-1, reads DAMVIQNPRYQVTQFGKPVTLSCSQTLNHNVMYWYQQKSSQAPKLLFHYYDKDFNNEADTPDNFQSRRPNTSFCFLDIRSPGLGDTAMYLCATSRDRGYNEQFFGPGTRLTVL.

V and J are TRBV19 and TRBJ1-5; TRBD1 aligns across 9 bases. Germline V gene sequence: CDR1 LNHDA, CDR2 SQIVND (reference sequence). This CDR3 contains 18 residues. V lost 6 bases to trimming and J lost 7 bases; unmatched junction nucleotides: 19. The CDR3 sequence: CASSLSIPGQGLGQPQHF. Written as DNA, the CDR3 is TGTGCCAGTAGCCTTTCGATCCCGGGACAGGGACTGGGGCAGCCCCAGCATTTT.

V and J are TRBV18 and TRBJ1-1; TRBD1 aligns across 7 bases. J lost 5 bases, V lost 0 bases, and 0 bases had no gene match. The CDR3 is made up of 13 amino acids. Germline V gives CDR1 KGHSH, CDR2 LQKENI. The CDR3 reads CASSPPGQTEAFF. The CDR3 region has the DNA TGTGCCAGCTCACCACCGGGACAGACTGAAGCTTTCTTT.

The chain employs TRBV7-2 and TRBJ2-5, with TRBD1 matching 7 bases. Germline V gives CDR1 SGHTA, CDR2 FQGNSA. This CDR3 has 18 residues. The trim removed 5 bases at V and 7 bases at J, leaving 22 bases unmatched. As DNA, the CDR3 is TGTGCCAGCAGCACCCGACGGAAAGGACAGGTCCTAGGGGGGACCCAGTACTTC. Its translation: CASSTRRKGQVLGGTQYF. The whole variable domain, filled in from reference TRBV7-2 and TRBJ2-5, reads GAGVSQSPSNKVTEKGKDVELRCDPISGHTALYWYRQSLGQGLEFLIYFQGNSAPDKSGLPSDRFSAERTGGSVSTLTIQRTQQEDSAVYLCASSTRRKGQVLGGTQYFGPGTRLLVL.

The V and J genes are TRBV21-1 and TRBJ2-3; TRBD2 is the table's D call and was not checked against the DNA. TRBV21-1 is deemed a pseudogene. This CDR3 has 18 residues. The DNA of the CDR3 is TGTGCCAGCAGCAACAGTGGGCGGGGGGGCCCTAAAGCAGATACGCAGTATTTT. Translated, it gives CASSNSGRGGPKADTQYF.

The chain has TRBV1 and TRBJ2-5; TRBD2 is taken as the D call from the table, unchecked against the DNA. TRBV1 is a pseudogene locus. CDR3 length equals 16 residues. DNA for the CDR3: TGCACCAGCAGCCCTCTCCGCGGGGGGGCGTTGGAGACCCAGTACTTC. It is translated as CTSSPLRGGALETQYF.

V gene TRBV27 combines with J gene TRBJ1-1; possibly TRBD1 for D (6 bases). V lost 3 bases to trimming and J lost 4 bases, with 15 bases between them. In germline, CDR1 is MNHEY, CDR2 SMNVEV (reference sequence). The CDR3 covers 15 residues. CDR3 region: CASSLAGAGRTEAFF. CDR3 nucleotide sequence: TGTGCCAGCAGTTTGGCGGGGGCAGGGCGCACTGAAGCTTTCTTT.

The rearrangement joins TRBV4-3 to TRBJ1-4; tentative D call: TRBD1 (5 bases). Trimming removed 0 bases from V and 7 bases from J, with 18 bases in between. The CDR3 consists of 17 residues. Germline CDR1 and CDR2: LGHNA and YSLEER. The CDR3 sequence is CASSQEVGGVVGEKLFF. The CDR3 nucleotides are TGCGCCAGCAGCCAAGAAGTGGGAGGGGTAGTGGGTGAAAAACTGTTTTTT.

This rearrangement joins TRBV30 to TRBJ1-3; D might be TRBD1 (6 bases). V was cut by 5 bases and J by 4 bases, with 18 bases left in between. The CDR3 is 15 residues long. Germline V gene sequence: CDR1 GTSNPN, CDR2 SVGIG (reference sequence). The CDR3 coding sequence is TGTGCCTGGGCCGGGACATCCCTTCAAGGAAACACCATATATTTT. Its protein is CAWAGTSLQGNTIYF.

This chain links TRBV11-2 with TRBJ2-5, with 12 nucleotides matching TRBD2. The CDR3 totals 19 residues. V shed 1 base and J 2 bases; nucleotides not matched to a gene: 11. The germline gives CDR1 SGHAT, CDR2 FQNNGV. The CDR3 DNA reads as TGTGCCAGCAGCTTAGGATGGACTAGCGGGGCCCGGGTACAAGAGACCCAGTACTTC. Its translation: CASSLGWTSGARVQETQYF.

The chain combines TRBV6-5 with TRBJ2-5; TRBD2 matches at 7 bases. The V and J ends lost 4 bases and 2 bases, in that order; junction bases with no gene match: 10. Germline lookup yields CDR1 MNHEY and CDR2 SVGAGI. The length of the CDR3 is 16 residues. This chain's CDR3 is CASSSFGAGLQETQYF. The CDR3 DNA reads as TGTGCCAGCAGTTCCTTTGGAGCGGGGCTTCAAGAGACCCAGTACTTC.